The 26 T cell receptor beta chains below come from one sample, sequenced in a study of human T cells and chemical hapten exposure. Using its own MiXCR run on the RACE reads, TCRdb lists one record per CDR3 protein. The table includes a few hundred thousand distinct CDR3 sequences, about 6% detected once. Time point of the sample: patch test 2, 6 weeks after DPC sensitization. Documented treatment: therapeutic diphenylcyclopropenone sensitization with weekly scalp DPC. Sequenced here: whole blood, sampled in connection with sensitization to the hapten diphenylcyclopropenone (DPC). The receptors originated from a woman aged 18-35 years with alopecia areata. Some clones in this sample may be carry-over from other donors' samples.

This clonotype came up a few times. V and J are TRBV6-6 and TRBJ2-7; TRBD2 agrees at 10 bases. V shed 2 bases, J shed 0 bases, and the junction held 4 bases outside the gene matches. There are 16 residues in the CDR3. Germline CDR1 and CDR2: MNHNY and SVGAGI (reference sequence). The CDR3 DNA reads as TGTGCCAGCAGTTACCTTCTAGCGGGGGCCTCCTACGAGCAGTACTTC. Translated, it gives CASSYLLAGASYEQYF.

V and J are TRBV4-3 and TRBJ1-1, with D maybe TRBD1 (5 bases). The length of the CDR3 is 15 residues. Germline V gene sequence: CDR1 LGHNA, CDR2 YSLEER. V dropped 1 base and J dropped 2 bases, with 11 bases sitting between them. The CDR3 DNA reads TGCGCCAGCAGCCAAGCAATGGGGGACAACACTGAAGCTTTCTTT. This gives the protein CASSQAMGDNTEAFF.

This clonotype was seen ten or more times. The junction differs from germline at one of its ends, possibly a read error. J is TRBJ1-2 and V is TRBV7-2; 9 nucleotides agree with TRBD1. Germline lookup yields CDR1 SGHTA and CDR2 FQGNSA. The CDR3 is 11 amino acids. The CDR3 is CASSQGDRVLF. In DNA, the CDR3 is TGTGCCAGCAGCCAGGGGGACAGGGTCCTTTTC.

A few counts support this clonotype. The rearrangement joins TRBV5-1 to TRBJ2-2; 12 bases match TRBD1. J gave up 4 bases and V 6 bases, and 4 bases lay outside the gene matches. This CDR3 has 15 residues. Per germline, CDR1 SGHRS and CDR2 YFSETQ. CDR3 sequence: CASTGTGGVTGELFF. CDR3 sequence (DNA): TGCGCCAGCACTGGGACAGGGGGCGTCACCGGGGAGCTGTTTTTT. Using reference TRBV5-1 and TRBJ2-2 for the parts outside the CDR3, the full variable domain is KAGVTQTPRYLIKTRGQQVTLSCSPISGHRSVSWYQQTPGQGLQFLFEYFSETQRNKGNFPGRFSGRQFSNSRSEMNVSTLELGDSALYLCASTGTGGVTGELFFGEGSRLTVL.

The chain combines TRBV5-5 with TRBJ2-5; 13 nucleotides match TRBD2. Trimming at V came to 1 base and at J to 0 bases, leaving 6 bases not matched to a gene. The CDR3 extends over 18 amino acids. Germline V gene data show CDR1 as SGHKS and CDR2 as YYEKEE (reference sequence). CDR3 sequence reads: CASSLQTSGGRYQETQYF. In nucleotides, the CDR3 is TGTGCCAGCAGCTTGCAGACTAGCGGGGGGCGGTACCAAGAGACCCAGTACTTC.

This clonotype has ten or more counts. The CDR3 is CASSGSWGHGEAFF. CDR3 in DNA: TGCGCCAGCAGCGGGAGCTGGGGCCACGGAGAAGCTTTCTTT. The chain is built from TRBV4-1 and TRBJ1-1, with D possibly matching TRBD1 (5 bases). V was pared by 5 bases and J by 8 bases, with 18 bases between. The CDR3 spans 14 residues. Germline V gene sequence: CDR1 MGHRA, CDR2 YSYEKL.

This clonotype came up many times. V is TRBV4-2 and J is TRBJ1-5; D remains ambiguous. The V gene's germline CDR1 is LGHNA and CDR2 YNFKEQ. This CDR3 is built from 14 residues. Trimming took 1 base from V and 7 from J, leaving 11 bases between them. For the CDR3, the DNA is TGTGCCAGCAGCCAAGGTGGGGAGTACCAGCCCCAGCATTTT. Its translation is CASSQGGEYQPQHF.

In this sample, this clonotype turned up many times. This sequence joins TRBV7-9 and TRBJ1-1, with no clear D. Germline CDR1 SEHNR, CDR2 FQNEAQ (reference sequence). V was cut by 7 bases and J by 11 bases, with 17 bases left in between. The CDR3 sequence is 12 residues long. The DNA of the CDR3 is TGTGCCAGCACCCGGGAGGTGGGCAAGGCTTTCTTT. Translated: CASTREVGKAFF.

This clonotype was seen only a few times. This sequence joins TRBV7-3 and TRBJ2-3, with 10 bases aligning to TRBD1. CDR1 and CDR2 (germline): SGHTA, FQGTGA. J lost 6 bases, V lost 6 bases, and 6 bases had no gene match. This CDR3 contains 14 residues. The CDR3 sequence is CASRGQGSADTQYF. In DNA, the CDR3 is TGTGCCAGCAGGGGACAGGGGAGTGCGGATACGCAGTATTTT.

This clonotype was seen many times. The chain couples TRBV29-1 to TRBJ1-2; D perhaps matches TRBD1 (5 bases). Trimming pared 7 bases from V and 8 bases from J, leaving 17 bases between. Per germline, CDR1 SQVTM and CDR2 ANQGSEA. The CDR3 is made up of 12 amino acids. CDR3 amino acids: CSAARERGGYTF. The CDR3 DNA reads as TGCAGCGCGGCGAGGGAGAGGGGCGGCTACACCTTC.

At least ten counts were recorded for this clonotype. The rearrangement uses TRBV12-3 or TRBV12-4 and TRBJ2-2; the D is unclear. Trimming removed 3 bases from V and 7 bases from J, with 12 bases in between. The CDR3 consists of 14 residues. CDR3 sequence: CASSFLMDGGELFF. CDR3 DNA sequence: TGTGCCAGCAGTTTTCTTATGGACGGCGGGGAGCTGTTTTTT.

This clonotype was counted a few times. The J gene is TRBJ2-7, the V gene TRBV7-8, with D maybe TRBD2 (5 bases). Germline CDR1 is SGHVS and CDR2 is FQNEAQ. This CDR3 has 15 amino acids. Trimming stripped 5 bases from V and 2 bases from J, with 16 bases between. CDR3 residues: CASSPRAGGPYEQYF. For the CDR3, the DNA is TGTGCCAGCAGCCCCCGGGCGGGCGGCCCCTACGAGCAGTACTTC.

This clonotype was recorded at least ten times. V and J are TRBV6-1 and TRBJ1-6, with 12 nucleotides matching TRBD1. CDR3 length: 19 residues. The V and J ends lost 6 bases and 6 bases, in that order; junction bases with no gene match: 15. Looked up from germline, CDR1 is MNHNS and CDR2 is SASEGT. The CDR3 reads CASRRTGTGGLMGNSPLHF. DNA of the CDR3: TGTGCCAGCAGAAGGACCGGGACAGGGGGCTTGATGGGTAATTCACCCCTCCACTTT.

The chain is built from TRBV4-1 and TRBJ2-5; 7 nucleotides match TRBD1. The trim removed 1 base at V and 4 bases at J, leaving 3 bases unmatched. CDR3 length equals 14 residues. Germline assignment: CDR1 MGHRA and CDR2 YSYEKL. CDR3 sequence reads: CASSQVQGVETQYF. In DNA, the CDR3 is TGCGCCAGCAGCCAAGTGCAGGGGGTAGAGACCCAGTACTTC.

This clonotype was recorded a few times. The CDR3 DNA follows: TGCAGTGCTAATCTAGCGGGGTCTACCTACGAGCAGTACTTC. Residues: CSANLAGSTYEQYF. The chain carries TRBV20-1 and TRBJ2-7, with TRBD2 matching 9 bases. The CDR3 sequence is 14 residues long. J was trimmed by 2 bases and V by 4 bases; bases with no gene match: 6. The germline gives CDR1 DFQATT, CDR2 SNEGSKA (reference sequence).

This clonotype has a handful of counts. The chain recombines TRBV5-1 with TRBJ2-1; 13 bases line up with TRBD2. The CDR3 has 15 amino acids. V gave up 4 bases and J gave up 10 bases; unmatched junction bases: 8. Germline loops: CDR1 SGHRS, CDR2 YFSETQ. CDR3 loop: CASSTPLAGGQEQFF. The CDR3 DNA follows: TGCGCCAGCAGCACCCCACTAGCGGGGGGGCAGGAGCAGTTCTTC.

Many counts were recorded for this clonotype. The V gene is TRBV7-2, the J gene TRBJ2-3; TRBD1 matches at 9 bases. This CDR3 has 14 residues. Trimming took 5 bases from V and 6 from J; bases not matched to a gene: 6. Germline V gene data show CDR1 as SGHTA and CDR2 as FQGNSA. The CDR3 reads CASSPGQGEDTQYF. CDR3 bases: TGTGCCAGCAGCCCGGGACAGGGTGAGGATACGCAGTATTTT. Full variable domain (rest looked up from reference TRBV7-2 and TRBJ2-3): GAGVSQSPSNKVTEKGKDVELRCDPISGHTALYWYRQSLGQGLEFLIYFQGNSAPDKSGLPSDRFSAERTGGSVSTLTIQRTQQEDSAVYLCASSPGQGEDTQYFGPGTRLTVL.

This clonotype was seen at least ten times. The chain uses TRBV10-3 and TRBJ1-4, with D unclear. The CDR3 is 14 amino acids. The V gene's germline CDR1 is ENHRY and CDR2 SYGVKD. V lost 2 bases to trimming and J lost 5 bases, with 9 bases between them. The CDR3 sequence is CAISEEDLNEKLFF. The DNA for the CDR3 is TGTGCCATCAGTGAGGAGGACCTAAATGAAAAACTGTTTTTT.

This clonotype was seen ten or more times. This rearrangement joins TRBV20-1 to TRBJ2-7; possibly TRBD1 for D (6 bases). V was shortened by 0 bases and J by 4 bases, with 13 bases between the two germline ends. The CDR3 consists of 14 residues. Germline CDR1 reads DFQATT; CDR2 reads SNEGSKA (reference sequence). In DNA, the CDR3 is TGCAGTGCTAGAGAGGGGGCCGGAATTTACGAGCAGTACTTC. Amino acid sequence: CSAREGAGIYEQYF.

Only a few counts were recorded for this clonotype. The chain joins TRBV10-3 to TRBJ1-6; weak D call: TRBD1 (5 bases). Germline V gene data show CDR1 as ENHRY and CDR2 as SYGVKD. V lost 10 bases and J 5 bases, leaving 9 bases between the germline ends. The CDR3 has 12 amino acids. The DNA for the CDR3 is TGTGCCACCGGGGGGAATAATTCACCCCTCCACTTT. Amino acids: CATGGNNSPLHF.

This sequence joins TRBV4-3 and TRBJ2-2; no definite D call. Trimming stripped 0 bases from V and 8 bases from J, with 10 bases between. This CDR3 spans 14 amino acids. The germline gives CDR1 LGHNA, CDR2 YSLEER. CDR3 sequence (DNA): TGCGCCAGCAGCCAAGAGGTTCGCCCTGGGGAGCTGTTTTTT. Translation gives CASSQEVRPGELFF.

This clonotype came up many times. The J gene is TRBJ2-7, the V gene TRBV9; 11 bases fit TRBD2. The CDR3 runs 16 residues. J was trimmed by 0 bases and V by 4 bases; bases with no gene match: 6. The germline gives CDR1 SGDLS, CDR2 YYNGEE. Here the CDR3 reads CASSPGLAASSYEQYF. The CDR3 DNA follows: TGTGCCAGCAGCCCGGGACTAGCGGCGAGCTCCTACGAGCAGTACTTC.

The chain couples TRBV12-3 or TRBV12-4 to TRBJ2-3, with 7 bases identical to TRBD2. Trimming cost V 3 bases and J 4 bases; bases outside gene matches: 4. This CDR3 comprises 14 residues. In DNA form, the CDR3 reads TGTGCCAGCAGTTTCGTCGCGGGGGCAGATACGCAGTATTTT. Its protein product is CASSFVAGADTQYF.

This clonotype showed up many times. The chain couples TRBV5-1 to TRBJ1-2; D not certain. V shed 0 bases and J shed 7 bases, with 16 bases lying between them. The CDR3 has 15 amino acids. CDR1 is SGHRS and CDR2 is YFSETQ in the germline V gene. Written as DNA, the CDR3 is TGCGCCAGCAGCTTGGAGTTGGGCCCCGCGGGTGGCTACACCTTC. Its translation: CASSLELGPAGGYTF.

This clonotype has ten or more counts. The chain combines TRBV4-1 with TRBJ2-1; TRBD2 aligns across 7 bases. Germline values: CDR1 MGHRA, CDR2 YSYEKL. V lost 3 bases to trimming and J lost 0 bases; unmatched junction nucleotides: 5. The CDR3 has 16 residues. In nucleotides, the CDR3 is TGCGCCAGCAGCCATTCGAGCGGGGTCTCCTACAATGAGCAGTTCTTC. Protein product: CASSHSSGVSYNEQFF.

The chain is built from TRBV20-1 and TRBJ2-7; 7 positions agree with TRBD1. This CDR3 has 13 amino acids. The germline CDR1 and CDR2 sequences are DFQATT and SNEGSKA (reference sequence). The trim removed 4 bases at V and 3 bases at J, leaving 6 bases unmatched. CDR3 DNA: TGCAGTGCTACCGACAGGGAGTACTACGAGCAGTACTTC. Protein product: CSATDREYYEQYF.